The text below deals with one T cell receptor (beta chain). The table lists this clonotype with a few counts. What antigen it recognizes has not been identified. There are no base qualities to consult, and no much larger clone falls within one base. The data are from a study of identical twins (dated by TCRdb to 2016 to 2018). For the study in its entirety: The study deep-sequenced TCR alpha and beta repertoires from monozygotic twins, unrelated adults of various ages and cord blood to test whether fetal clonotypes persist. Replicate twin experiments were performed at different times using different library preparation protocols to rule out contamination. General findings and caveats noted by the study authors: In beta out-of-frame sequences, excess twin sharing was weaker, because having fewer shared sequences lowered the signal-to-noise ratio. Recombination models systematically underestimated out-of-frame TCR alpha sharing in monozygotic twins but agreed with sharing between unrelated individuals. Compared with coincidental sharing between unrelated individuals, out-of-frame TCR alpha sequences shared between twins showed an excess of sequences with low generation probability. Invariant T cells such as MAIT and iNKT could partly confound zero-insertion analyses, though diverse VJ usage argued against this for most clonotypes. Because the same donors could not be followed over many years, conclusions were based on cross-sectional statistical analysis. Abundant cord blood beta clonotypes carried fewer insertions; young adult naive repertoires showed a weaker similar trend, while memory repertoires showed none.

All donors were healthy Caucasians. The twin cohort comprised three pairs of female monozygotic twins, all aged about 18 to 29 years. Peripheral blood mononuclear cells were used as the source from which RNA for TCR libraries was isolated. V drops 4 bases and J drops 3 bases, leaving 16 bases in between. For CDR1 and CDR2, the germline V gene lists SGHDN and FVKESK. The CDR3 holds 15 amino acids from the cysteine to the phenylalanine. Only CDR3 DNA remains: 45 bases, in frame from the first base. Library preparation was by 5' RACE. The sequencing machine was an Illumina HiSeq 2000. Template switching introduced a universal primer binding site; the final cDNA contained a unique molecular identifier, enabling accurate counting of TCR cDNA molecules. Specific primers in the conserved constant-segment region were used to synthesize first-strand cDNA for TCR alpha and beta chains. Each cDNA library was double barcoded, with a SMART-Mk sample barcode plus Illumina barcodes, to control for contamination. TruSeq adapter sequences along with Illumina sample barcodes were introduced in two successive PCR steps. The Illumina HiSeq platform was used with custom primers to sequence TCR alpha and beta cDNA libraries. Regarding the original processing steps: MiGEC was used to process raw reads and extract unique molecular identifiers, and MiXCR was used to find CDR3 positions. For each individual, recombination models were inferred using an EM algorithm with the repgenHMM and IGoR tools. Shared clonotype analysis was performed with the tcR package in R, normalizing sharing by the product of cloneset sizes. To study raw recombination without the effects of thymic and clonal selection, out-of-frame nonproductive sequences were analyzed. The public sequencing data were trimmed at Q25 with fastp and processed into clonotypes with MiXCR by TCRdb, which kept only in-frame beta chains. Duplicate CDR3 protein sequences are folded into a single record with the most common DNA and genes. V and J calls and clone size were set by TCRdb, not the authors. The sample has hundreds of thousands of distinct CDR3 sequences on record, 8.6% of them singletons. Jointly, the top ten make up approximately 0.94% of the sample.

The data were also submitted as part of a second study, on yellow fever vaccine responses in identical twins. The second paper further reports: The T cell response to vaccination in identical twins was reported by the authors to appear partly convergent and partly personalized. The study precisely tracked vaccine-responding T cell clones in identical twins.

This receptor was obtained from a woman aged 18-30 years in good health. The specimen sequenced was PBMCs. The chain couples TRBV14 to TRBJ2-7; the D segment could be TRBD2, given 6 matching bases. The DNA reads TGTGCCAGCAGCCTGGTCGGGGGACGGAACTACGAGCAGTACTTC. Its product reads: CASSLVGGRNYEQYF.